This T cell receptor (beta chain) was found in a study of CD8 T cells in ankylosing spondylitis. Whole-study findings and limits: A TCR beta motif of several highly homologous variants seemed to mark ankylosing spondylitis blood. Some of these motif variants have turned up before, in reports on reactive arthritis synovial fluid and blood.

Each CDR3 protein is one row after TCRdb ran MiXCR on the 5' RACE reads. In the table there are a few hundred thousand distinct CDR3 sequences, about 16% of which are singletons. Notes on this clonotype: Its target is unknown.

The V end lost 9 bases, the J end lost 0 bases, and 15 bases lay between the germline ends. Germline loops: CDR1 LNHDA, CDR2 SQIVND (reference sequence). This CDR3 comprises 15 residues. This TCR derives from a male donor with ankylosing spondylitis. The chain joins TRBV19 to TRBJ1-3, with D possibly being TRBD1 (5 bases). The sample consisted of blood, either unsorted or a sorted T cell fraction (not recorded which). This CDR3 reads CASGDWDGSGNTIYF. Here the CDR3 DNA reads TGTGCCAGCGGAGATTGGGACGGCTCTGGAAACACCATATATTTT.